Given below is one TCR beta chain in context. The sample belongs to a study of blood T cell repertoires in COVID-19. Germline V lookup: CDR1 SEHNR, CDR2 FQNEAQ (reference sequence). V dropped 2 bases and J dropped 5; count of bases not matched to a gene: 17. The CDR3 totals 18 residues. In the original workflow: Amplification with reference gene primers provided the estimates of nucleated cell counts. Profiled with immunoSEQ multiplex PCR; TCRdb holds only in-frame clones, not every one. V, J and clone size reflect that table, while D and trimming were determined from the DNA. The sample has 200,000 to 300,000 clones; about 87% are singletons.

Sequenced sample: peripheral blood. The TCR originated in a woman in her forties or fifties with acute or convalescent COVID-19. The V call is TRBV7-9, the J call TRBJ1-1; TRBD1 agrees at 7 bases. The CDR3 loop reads CASSLKEWEQGMGTEAFF. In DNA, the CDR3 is TGTGCCAGCAGCTTAAAGGAATGGGAACAGGGGATGGGGACTGAAGCTTTCTTT.